What follows are 11 T cell receptor beta chains derived from one specimen sequenced in a study of T-cell reconstitution after alpha-beta-depleted transplantation in children. Unique molecular identifiers were used in preparing the TCRbeta library. From the PCR reads, TCRdb called clonotypes with MiXCR, one entry per CDR3 protein. Of some 50,000 distinct CDR3 sequences in the sample, about 10% were seen once. The sequencing here drew on PBMCs, mostly from graft donor cells, taken 60 days after TCRalphabeta/CD19-depleted stem cell transplant. These receptors came from a male patient under 10 years old who had a stem cell transplant for chronic granulomatous disease, so the T cells may come from the graft donor.

This clonotype was counted ten times or more. The chain employs TRBV3-1 and TRBJ2-7; no definite D call. CDR1 is LGHDT and CDR2 is YNNKEL in the germline V gene (reference sequence). There are 12 residues in the CDR3. The ends were cut back, 4 bases at V and 6 bases at J, with 10 bases in the middle. The CDR3 protein is CASSPGVSEQYF. CDR3 sequence (DNA): TGTGCCAGCAGCCCCGGAGTATCCGAGCAGTACTTC.

V gene TRBV19 combines with J gene TRBJ2-1; D possibly corresponds to TRBD1 (6 bases). Per the germline V gene, CDR1 is LNHDA and CDR2 is SQIVND (reference sequence). V lost 6 bases and J lost 9, with 18 bases in between. The CDR3 contains 14 residues. CDR3 nucleotides: TGTGCCAGTAGAACCAGGGGATTGTCGGGTGAGCAGTTCTTC. Protein: CASRTRGLSGEQFF.

This clonotype has just a few counts. The CDR3 sequence is CAWDGRASSPIYNEQFF. In DNA, the CDR3 is TGTGCCTGGGACGGCCGCGCTTCTAGCCCCATCTACAATGAGCAGTTCTTC. The chain couples TRBV30 to TRBJ2-1; D may be TRBD2 (5 bases). CDR3 length equals 17 residues. Germline assignment: CDR1 GTSNPN and CDR2 SVGIG (reference sequence). V was shortened by 5 bases and J by 3 bases, with 23 bases between the two germline ends.

The V gene is TRBV19, the J gene TRBJ2-5, with D tentatively TRBD2 (6 bases). The CDR3 extends over 12 amino acids. CDR1 and CDR2 from the germline V gene are LNHDA and SQIVND (reference sequence). V was clipped by 8 bases and J by 5 bases, with 12 bases between them. The CDR3 protein is CASRGTWETQYF. The CDR3 nucleotides are TGTGCCAGTCGGGGGACCTGGGAGACCCAGTACTTC.

The genes are TRBV6-5 and TRBJ2-5, with TRBD2 matching over 10 bases. This CDR3 contains 18 residues. CDR1 is MNHEY and CDR2 is SVGAGI in the germline V gene. The V segment lost 5 bases and the J segment 5 bases; nucleotides outside the gene matches: 17. The CDR3 coding sequence is TGTGCCAGCAGTCCCTCCCCCCCAGCGGGAGGGCCACGGGAGACCCAGTACTTC. Residues: CASSPSPPAGGPRETQYF.

The sample holds a few counts of this clonotype. The CDR3 coding sequence is TGTGCCAGCAGCCAGGCAGGGGGCTATGGCTACACCTTC. It is translated as CASSQAGGYGYTF. The gene calls are TRBV4-2 and TRBJ1-2, with TRBD1 matching over 7 bases. V trimming: 3 bases; J trimming: 4 bases; junction bases outside the gene matches: 2. Germline-derived CDR1 and CDR2 are LGHNA and YNFKEQ. The length of the CDR3 is 13 residues.

The table lists this clonotype with many counts. The J gene is TRBJ2-1, the V gene TRBV7-9; D might be TRBD2 (5 bases). CDR1 is SEHNR, CDR2 FQNEAQ, per germline (reference sequence). The CDR3 is made up of 13 amino acids. V dropped 1 base and J dropped 10 bases, with 11 bases sitting between them. The CDR3 DNA reads TGTGCCAGCAGCTTAGGGGAGCTCCGGGAGCAGTTCTTC. Translation gives CASSLGELREQFF.

This clonotype was observed at least ten times. This sequence joins TRBV4-2 and TRBJ2-1; perhaps TRBD2 as D (5 bases). Germline V gene sequence: CDR1 LGHNA, CDR2 YNFKEQ. This CDR3 contains 16 residues. The V and J ends lost 1 base and 0 bases respectively, with 10 bases between them. The CDR3 DNA sequence: TGTGCCAGCAGCCAAGTTGGCAGCGGCTCCTACAATGAGCAGTTCTTC. Translated: CASSQVGSGSYNEQFF.

The chain is built from TRBV18 and TRBJ2-1, with D unclear. The CDR3 covers 14 residues. The V end lost 6 bases, the J end lost 3 bases, and 12 bases lay between the germline ends. CDR1 is KGHSH, CDR2 LQKENI, per germline. In nucleotides, the CDR3 is TGTGCCAGCTCCCCAGCCGCTAGCTACAATGAGCAGTTCTTC. Its translation is CASSPAASYNEQFF. The complete variable domain, with remaining parts taken from reference TRBV18 and TRBJ2-1, reads NAGVMQNPRHLVRRRGQEARLRCSPMKGHSHVYWYRQLPEEGLKFMVYLQKENIIDESGMPKERFSAEFPKEGPSILRIQQVVRGDSAAYFCASSPAASYNEQFFGPGTRLTVL.

This clonotype was found many times. This chain joins TRBV28 and TRBJ2-1; possible D gene TRBD2, 6 bases. CDR3 length: 16 residues. The V end was cut by 5 bases, the J end by 1 base, with 15 bases between. Germline V gene data show CDR1 as MDHEN and CDR2 as SYDVKM. This CDR3 reads CASSPHSGLSYNEQFF. The CDR3 DNA reads TGTGCCAGCAGTCCCCATAGCGGATTGTCCTACAATGAGCAGTTCTTC.

The V call is TRBV12-5, the J call TRBJ1-1, with 7 nucleotides matching TRBD1. The CDR3 totals 16 residues. Germline values: CDR1 LGHNT, CDR2 FRNRAP. Unmatched junction bases numbered 4, after V lost 0 bases and J lost 0 bases. The CDR3 loop is CASGLVAGQVNTEAFF. Here the CDR3 DNA reads TGTGCTAGTGGTTTGGTGGCCGGACAGGTGAACACTGAAGCTTTCTTT.